This entry lists 2 T cell receptor beta chains sequenced from one sample in a study of blood T cell repertoires in COVID-19. This table comes from immunoSEQ multiplex PCR, and its TCRdb copy is limited to in-frame clones, with some not included. The data contain about 300,000 clones, around 84% of them singletons. The specimen sequenced was PBMCs or T cells enriched from blood (not recorded which). The origin of the receptors is a young woman who had recovered from COVID-19.

The chain recombines TRBV2 with TRBJ1-2; 9 bases align to TRBD1. Germline CDR1 is SNHLY and CDR2 is FYNNEI. Trimming took 3 bases from V and 3 from J; bases not matched to a gene: 2. The CDR3 sequence is 14 residues long. The DNA for the CDR3 is TGTGCCAGCAGTGAGAGACAGGGGGACTATGGCTACACCTTC. This gives the protein CASSERQGDYGYTF.

The chain joins TRBV28 to TRBJ1-5; D might be TRBD1 (6 bases). This CDR3 is built from 18 residues. The germline gives CDR1 MDHEN, CDR2 SYDVKM. V was cut by 3 bases and J by 0 bases, with 18 bases left in between. In nucleotides, the CDR3 is TGTGCCAGCAGTTTCCGCCTGACAGGCTCTTATAGCAATCAGCCCCAGCATTTT. Protein: CASSFRLTGSYSNQPQHF.